These 21 T cell receptor beta chains were all obtained from the same sample, sequenced in a study of cytomegalovirus exposure and HLA in healthy donors. Both 60 Vbeta primers and 13 Jbeta primers went into the PCR. Data came from immunoSEQ multiplex PCR; TCRdb stores just in-frame clones and leaves some out. The sample has approximately 120,000 clones, 65% to 80% seen once. Sequenced: PBMCs. The receptors were gathered from a female donor in good health and CMV-seronegative.

This chain links TRBV9 with TRBJ2-2; TRBD2 might be the D (5 bases). This CDR3 region has 16 residues. Germline assignment: CDR1 SGDLS and CDR2 YYNGEE. V lost 3 bases and J 4 bases, leaving 16 bases between the germline ends. CDR3 DNA sequence: TGTGCCAGCAGCGCAACCGGGTCACTAGGCACCGGGGAGCTGTTTTTT. Residues: CASSATGSLGTGELFF.

This clone was counted a few times. The V gene is TRBV19, the J gene TRBJ1-5; maybe TRBD1 (6 bases). The CDR3 spans 15 residues. The germline CDR1 and CDR2 sequences are LNHDA and SQIVND (reference sequence). Deletions cut 2 bases from V and 7 bases from J, with 15 bases between. CDR3 DNA: TGTGCCAGTAGTATAAATAGGGGGAAGACCCAGCCCCAGCATTTT. Protein: CASSINRGKTQPQHF.

The rearrangement joins TRBV9 to TRBJ2-6; 8 bases are a match to TRBD1. The CDR3 has 19 residues. CDR1 and CDR2 (germline): SGDLS, YYNGEE. Trimming cost V 3 bases and J 0 bases; bases outside gene matches: 11. The DNA for the CDR3 is TGTGCCAGCAGCGGACCCTCCGGGACAGGTTACTCTGGGGCCAACGTCCTGACTTTC. It translates to CASSGPSGTGYSGANVLTF.

The V call is TRBV30, the J call TRBJ1-5; D unresolved. The V end lost 0 bases, the J end lost 5 bases, and 8 bases lay between the germline ends. Germline CDR1 reads GTSNPN; CDR2 reads SVGIG (reference sequence). CDR3 size: 13 residues. CDR3 region: CAWSVTRDQPQHF. The CDR3 DNA sequence: TGTGCCTGGAGTGTGACACGAGATCAGCCCCAGCATTTT.

In its sample, this clone was seen a few times. This sequence joins TRBV5-1 and TRBJ1-3; 8 positions agree with TRBD1. This CDR3 comprises 13 residues. Germline trimming cut 4 bases from V and 8 bases from J; bases unmatched to any gene: 5. Germline V gene sequence: CDR1 SGHRS, CDR2 YFSETQ. The CDR3 bases are TGCGCCAGCAGCCTGGACAGGGAACACACCATATATTTT. This translates into CASSLDREHTIYF. The complete variable domain, with remaining parts taken from reference TRBV5-1 and TRBJ1-3, reads KAGVTQTPRYLIKTRGQQVTLSCSPISGHRSVSWYQQTPGQGLQFLFEYFSETQRNKGNFPGRFSGRQFSNSRSEMNVSTLELGDSALYLCASSLDREHTIYFGEGSWLTVV.

V usage is TRBV7-6 and J usage is TRBJ1-6, with D maybe TRBD1 (5 bases). V was cut by 5 bases and J by 9 bases, with 17 bases left in between. The CDR3 length is 15 residues. CDR1 is SGHVS, CDR2 FNYEAQ, per germline. The CDR3 is CASSREVGVGSPLHF. As DNA, the CDR3 is TGTGCCAGCAGCCGCGAAGTAGGGGTAGGTTCACCCCTCCACTTT.

The V gene is TRBV11-2, the J gene TRBJ2-5; TRBD1 matches at 8 bases. The J call may be wrong; the DNA end is better matched by TRBJ2-7. This CDR3 spans 12 amino acids. CDR1 is SGHAT and CDR2 is FQNNGV in the germline V gene. CDR3 DNA sequence: TGTGCCAGCAGTCCGACAGGGGACGAGCAGTACTTC. Protein product: CASSPTGDEQYF.

The chain joins TRBV4-2 to TRBJ2-3, with TRBD2 as a possible D gene (7 bases). Germline V gene lookup returns CDR1 LGHNA and CDR2 YNFKEQ. This CDR3 is 17 amino acids long. Trimming shortened V by 2 bases and J by 4 bases, and 19 bases separated the two germline ends. The CDR3 nucleotides are TGTGCCAGCAGCCAACCTCGGGGGGCTAGCGGATCAGATACGCAGTATTTT. This gives the protein CASSQPRGASGSDTQYF.

J is TRBJ2-7 and V is TRBV19; 7 bases are a match to TRBD1. V lost 4 bases to trimming and J lost 4 bases; unmatched junction nucleotides: 7. The CDR3 spans 14 residues. Germline CDR1 reads LNHDA; CDR2 reads SQIVND (reference sequence). The CDR3 is CASSKRQGVYEQYF. The CDR3 nucleotides read TGTGCCAGTAGTAAAAGGCAGGGGGTATACGAGCAGTACTTC.

The chain links TRBV6-5 to TRBJ1-6; weak D call: TRBD1 (6 bases). The CDR3 length is 13 residues. The V gene's germline CDR1 is MNHEY and CDR2 SVGAGI. V was cut by 7 bases and J by 9 bases, with 13 bases left in between. The CDR3 DNA reads as TGTGCCAGCAAAAACAGGGAGTCTTCACCCCTCCACTTT. This codes for CASKNRESSPLHF.

The gene calls are TRBV2 and TRBJ1-3, with D unresolved. Per germline, CDR1 SNHLY and CDR2 FYNNEI. V shed 2 bases and J shed 4 bases, with 6 bases lying between them. The CDR3 runs to 13 residues. Here the CDR3 DNA reads TGTGCCAGCAGTGAACCCGAGGGAAACACCATATATTTT. Amino acids: CASSEPEGNTIYF.

The V call is TRBV7-3, the J call TRBJ1-5; D might be TRBD1 (6 bases). V was shortened by 5 bases and J by 4 bases, with 21 bases between the two germline ends. CDR3 length: 17 residues. From germline, CDR1 is SGHTA and CDR2 FQGTGA. The chain's CDR3 is CASSLPQGMKINQPQHF. CDR3 DNA sequence: TGTGCCAGCAGCCTCCCACAGGGAATGAAGATAAATCAGCCCCAGCATTTT.

The chain has TRBV5-1 and TRBJ1-2; no definite D call. The CDR3 length is 14 residues. Germline CDR1 and CDR2: SGHRS and YFSETQ. Trimming removed 5 bases at V and 4 bases at J, with 15 bases between. The CDR3 DNA reads as TGCGCCAGCAGGAGCAGGTCTCTCGGCTATGGCTACACCTTC. Translated: CASRSRSLGYGYTF. Based on the CDR3 plus reference TRBV5-1 and TRBJ1-2, the full variable domain is KAGVTQTPRYLIKTRGQQVTLSCSPISGHRSVSWYQQTPGQGLQFLFEYFSETQRNKGNFPGRFSGRQFSNSRSEMNVSTLELGDSALYLCASRSRSLGYGYTFGSGTRLTVV.

This sequence joins TRBV23-1 and TRBJ1-2; 7 nucleotides line up with TRBD1. TRBV23-1 is sorted into the ORF group, with uncertain function. Trimming took 4 bases from V and 6 from J; bases not matched to a gene: 5. This CDR3 region has 13 residues. The CDR3 region has the DNA TGCGCCAGCAGTCGACCAGGGGGAGATGGCTACACCTTC. Its translation is CASSRPGGDGYTF.

The chain combines TRBV5-1 with TRBJ2-7; D is perhaps TRBD1 (6 bases). Trimming took 5 bases from V and 2 from J, leaving 11 bases between them. The CDR3 covers 13 residues. Germline V gene lookup returns CDR1 SGHRS and CDR2 YFSETQ. The DNA of the CDR3 is TGCGCCAGCAGGGGAGACAGGCCCTACGAGCAGTACTTC. Encoded protein: CASRGDRPYEQYF.

The rearrangement uses TRBV4-1 and TRBJ1-2; TRBD1 agrees at 8 bases. The V gene end was trimmed by 1 base and the J gene end by 5 bases; junction bases not matched to a gene: 6. Germline V lookup: CDR1 MGHRA, CDR2 YSYEKL. There are 15 residues in the CDR3. CDR3 coding DNA: TGCGCCAGCAGCCAAGCTCCCACAGGGGGATATGGCTACACCTTC. Translation gives CASSQAPTGGYGYTF.

The DNA of the CDR3 is TGTGCCAGCAGTTGGACAGAGGGGTATCAAGGCTACACCTTC. Amino acid sequence: CASSWTEGYQGYTF. The chain couples TRBV6-5 to TRBJ1-2; TRBD1 is a possible D gene (6 bases). Germline lookup yields CDR1 MNHEY and CDR2 SVGAGI. V was trimmed by 4 bases and J by 8 bases, leaving 17 bases between them. CDR3 length: 14 residues.

The chain employs TRBV2 and TRBJ2-7; 8 nucleotides line up with TRBD1. Trimming removed 3 bases from V and 2 bases from J; junction bases left unmatched: 3. The germline V gene has CDR1 SNHLY and CDR2 FYNNEI. CDR3 size: 14 residues. The CDR3 region has the DNA TGTGCCAGCAGTGAGAGACAGGGGACCTACGAGCAGTACTTC. Its protein is CASSERQGTYEQYF.

The rearrangement links TRBV27 to TRBJ1-2; D unclear. This CDR3 contains 13 residues. CDR1 is MNHEY and CDR2 is SMNVEV in the germline V gene (reference sequence). The ends were cut back, 4 bases at V and 2 bases at J, with 8 bases in the middle. This chain's CDR3 is CASSYNSNYGYTF. For the CDR3, the DNA is TGTGCCAGCAGTTATAACAGCAACTATGGCTACACCTTC.

This clone was detected only a few times. The gene calls are TRBV5-6 and TRBJ1-6, with D maybe TRBD1 (6 bases). V was shortened by 4 bases and J by 9 bases, with 14 bases between the two germline ends. This CDR3 contains 14 residues. The germline gives CDR1 SGHDT, CDR2 YYEEEE. Here the CDR3 DNA reads TGTGCCAGCAGCACTCAGGACAGCCTTTCACCCCTCCACTTT. It encodes CASSTQDSLSPLHF.

The J gene is TRBJ1-2, the V gene TRBV19; 8 positions agree with TRBD1. From germline, CDR1 is LNHDA and CDR2 SQIVND (reference sequence). With 5 bases clipped from V and 2 bases from J, the junction kept 1 base outside the gene matches. CDR3 length equals 13 residues. CDR3 nucleotide sequence: TGTGCCAGTAGTGCAGGGGGCAACTATGGCTACACCTTC. This gives the protein CASSAGGNYGYTF.